These 18 T cell receptor beta chains originate from one sample sequenced in a study of shared clonotypes between healthy human individuals. Sequencing used immunoSEQ multiplex PCR; TCRdb keeps in-frame clones, though not all of them. The sample carries about 2 million clones, approximately 95% recorded once. Sequenced input: naive CD4+ T cells sorted from blood. Subset indicated: CD45RA+ positively selected. The origin of the receptors is a man in his late teens or twenties in good health.

This chain uses TRBV6-1 with TRBJ1-5, with 7 bases fitting TRBD1. Looked up from germline, CDR1 is MNHNS and CDR2 is SASEGT. The junction had 11 bases not matched to a gene; V was cut back by 9 bases and J by 3 bases. The CDR3 loop spans 15 amino acids. The CDR3 DNA is TGTGCCAGTATCCAGGGGGTCAGGACCAATCAGCCCCAGCATTTT. Translating it yields CASIQGVRTNQPQHF.

Worth noting for this clone: Relative to the germline gene, one junction end is altered; a read error may explain this. The genes are TRBV5-4 and TRBJ1-4; weak D call: TRBD1 (5 bases). This CDR3 is 13 amino acids long. The germline gives CDR1 SGHNT, CDR2 YYREEE (reference sequence). CDR3 coding DNA: TGCGCAGCGGGGCGAGCAACTAATGAAAAACTGTTTTTT. Its protein product is CAAGRATNEKLFF.

The chain carries TRBV5-1 and TRBJ2-2; D gene unclear. Deletions cut 3 bases from V and 4 bases from J, with 10 bases between. Germline V lookup: CDR1 SGHRS, CDR2 YFSETQ. The CDR3 contains 14 residues. The CDR3 bases are TGCGCCAGCAGCTGGACCCCGAGCACCGGGGAGCTGTTTTTT. Translating gives CASSWTPSTGELFF.

This clone was seen once. J is TRBJ2-7 and V is TRBV13; 8 nucleotides agree with TRBD1. CDR1 and CDR2 (germline): PRHDT, FYEKMQ (reference sequence). The V and J ends lost 8 bases and 2 bases, in that order; junction bases with no gene match: 8. The length of the CDR3 is 14 residues. The CDR3 DNA sequence: TGTGCCAGCCTAAGGAGGGACAGGCCCTACGAGCAGTACTTC. Translated, it gives CASLRRDRPYEQYF.

The chain uses TRBV9 and TRBJ2-3, with D possibly TRBD2 on 5 matching bases. The V end was cut by 2 bases, the J end by 3 bases, with 13 bases between. Germline CDR1 SGDLS, CDR2 YYNGEE. The CDR3 has 15 residues. Here the CDR3 DNA reads TGTGCCAGCAGCGTTTGGGTCGGGATTACAGATACGCAGTATTTT. It translates to CASSVWVGITDTQYF.

The gene calls are TRBV19 and TRBJ1-5, with D possibly matching TRBD1 (6 bases). The CDR3 loop spans 14 amino acids. Looked up from germline, CDR1 is LNHDA and CDR2 is SQIVND (reference sequence). V lost 9 bases and J lost 1, with 13 bases in between. The CDR3 here is CASSDRRSNQPQHF. The DNA for the CDR3 is TGTGCCAGCAGTGACAGGAGAAGCAATCAGCCCCAGCATTTT.

This chain connects TRBV4-1 to TRBJ2-7; no firm D call. V lost 0 bases to trimming and J lost 4 bases, with 7 bases between them. CDR1 is MGHRA, CDR2 YSYEKL, per germline. The CDR3 is 13 amino acids. CDR3 coding DNA: TGCGCCAGCAGCCAAGATACCCTGTACGAGCAGTACTTC. Amino acid sequence: CASSQDTLYEQYF.

V is TRBV7-9 and J is TRBJ2-3, with D uncertain. The CDR3 contains 15 residues. V was cut by 1 base and J by 2 bases, with 10 bases left in between. The germline V gene encodes CDR1 SEHNR and CDR2 FQNEAQ (reference sequence). The CDR3 nucleotides read TGTGCCAGCAGCTTAGGGCTTTACTCCACAGATACGCAGTATTTT. Translation gives CASSLGLYSTDTQYF.

V usage is TRBV15 and J usage is TRBJ2-5, with D unclear. Germline V CDR1 and CDR2: LNHNV, YYDKDF (reference sequence). Trimming removed 1 base from V and 0 bases from J, with 3 bases in between. This CDR3 region has 13 residues. The CDR3 DNA is TGTGCCACCAGCAGAGGGGACCAAGAGACCCAGTACTTC. Amino acids: CATSRGDQETQYF.

This clone was detected once. The CDR3 DNA reads TGTGCCAGCAGAGGGAGCACCCCTAGCAATCAGCCCCAGCATTTT. This codes for CASRGSTPSNQPQHF. The chain couples TRBV28 to TRBJ1-5; D uncertain. CDR3 length equals 15 residues. V was shortened by 6 bases and J by 0 bases, with 12 bases between the two germline ends. Looked up from germline, CDR1 is MDHEN and CDR2 is SYDVKM. Based on the CDR3 plus reference TRBV28 and TRBJ1-5, the full variable domain is DVKVTQSSRYLVKRTGEKVFLECVQDMDHENMFWYRQDPGLGLRLIYFSYDVKMKEKGDIPEGYSVSREKKERFSLILESASTNQTSMYLCASRGSTPSNQPQHFGDGTRLSIL.

V gene TRBV2 combines with J gene TRBJ2-6; no clear D. The V and J ends lost 4 bases and 0 bases respectively, with 7 bases between them. CDR3 length: 15 amino acids. Germline CDR1 reads SNHLY; CDR2 reads FYNNEI. The CDR3 coding sequence is TGTGCCAGCAGTGTAACTCGCTCTGGGGCCAACGTCCTGACTTTC. This translates into CASSVTRSGANVLTF.

The rearrangement joins TRBV2 to TRBJ1-2; D is uncertain. Germline V gene lookup returns CDR1 SNHLY and CDR2 FYNNEI. V was trimmed by 2 bases and J by 4 bases, leaving 11 bases between them. The CDR3 extends over 14 amino acids. The CDR3 protein is CASSETRASYGYTF. The CDR3 coding sequence is TGTGCCAGCAGTGAAACCCGGGCCTCCTATGGCTACACCTTC.

Written as DNA, the CDR3 is TGTGCCTGGAGTCAAAGGCGGCCCGAAGCTTTCTTT. Its translation is CAWSQRRPEAFF. This sequence joins TRBV30 and TRBJ1-1; D not certain. Germline lookup yields CDR1 GTSNPN and CDR2 SVGIG (reference sequence). This CDR3 contains 12 residues. Between the trimmed V and J ends, which lost 2 bases and 8 bases, there was a span of 12 bases.

As regards this clone: A much larger clonotype is one base distant, so this may be a read error. V is TRBV27 and J is TRBJ2-7; no clear D. Trimming stripped 5 bases from V and 3 bases from J, with 5 bases between. The length of the CDR3 is 11 residues. Looked up from germline, CDR1 is MNHEY and CDR2 is SMNVEV (reference sequence). CDR3 loop: CASSPLYEQYF. As DNA, the CDR3 is TGTGCCAGCAGTCCCCTCTACGAGCAGTACTTC.

The chain carries TRBV19 and TRBJ2-2; D may be TRBD2 (5 bases). This CDR3 region has 15 residues. The germline V and J ends were trimmed by 4 bases and 0 bases, with 9 bases remaining between them. Germline loops: CDR1 LNHDA, CDR2 SQIVND (reference sequence). The DNA of the CDR3 is TGTGCCAGTAGTAGGACTCAGGCGAACACCGGGGAGCTGTTTTTT. It translates to CASSRTQANTGELFF.

This chain connects TRBV7-2 to TRBJ2-3; D might be TRBD1 (6 bases). Per the germline V gene, CDR1 is SGHTA and CDR2 is FQGNSA. The CDR3 runs 14 residues. V lost 5 bases and J 9 bases, leaving 18 bases between the germline ends. The CDR3 reads CASSPRTQGLTQYF. In nucleotides, the CDR3 is TGTGCCAGCAGCCCCAGAACGCAGGGGTTGACGCAGTATTTT.

The J gene is TRBJ2-5, the V gene TRBV5-4; 9 positions match TRBD2. The CDR3 runs 16 residues. Trimming at V came to 3 bases and at J to 5 bases, leaving 11 bases not matched to a gene. Germline loops: CDR1 SGHNT, CDR2 YYREEE (reference sequence). CDR3 residues: CASSSSGGGAGETQYF. In DNA form, the CDR3 reads TGTGCCAGCAGCTCCTCAGGCGGGGGGGCCGGGGAGACCCAGTACTTC.

Here the CDR3 reads CASSPSGSYEQYF. As DNA, the CDR3 is TGTGCCAGCAGTCCTAGCGGATCCTACGAGCAGTACTTC. V and J are TRBV14 and TRBJ2-7, with 7 positions matching TRBD2. The CDR3 spans 13 residues. With 6 bases clipped from V and 1 base from J, the junction kept 3 bases outside the gene matches. Germline V gene sequence: CDR1 SGHDN, CDR2 FVKESK. Combining the CDR3 with reference TRBV14 and TRBJ2-7 gives the whole variable domain EAGVTQFPSHSVIEKGQTVTLRCDPISGHDNLYWYRRVMGKEIKFLLHFVKESKQDESGMPNNRFLAERTGGTYSTLKVQPAELEDSGVYFCASSPSGSYEQYFGPGTRLTVT.